This T cell receptor beta chain came from a study of blood T cell repertoires in COVID-19 (dated by TCRdb to 2020 to 2022). A note on the overall study: Samples covering the acute and convalescent phases of COVID-19 were provided by collaborators in the United States, Italy and Spain. The prospective study material was composed of cDNA or gDNA derived from T cells, B-cell-depleted T cells, or PBMCs. The dataset comprised deeply sampled blood TCRbeta repertoires from subjects exposed to, actively infected with, or recovered from COVID-19. The repertoires were released in a freely available public database meant as a resource for research on the immune response to SARS-CoV-2. Samples came from the ongoing ImmuneRACE study (first 160 participants) plus 1,254 subjects from 6 global collaborators. Nearly every sample came with metadata listing a de-identified subject ID, COVID-19 status, age in years and sex. Where available, HLA class I and class II types were obtained from metadata supplied by the sample provider rather than from assay-based typing.

CDR1 is given as LGHNA and CDR2 as YSLEER, both from the germline V gene. Measured from the cysteine to the phenylalanine, the CDR3 is 13 residues long. Of note for this clone: Its antigen is currently not known. The limits of the CDR3 on the DNA are not certain, so only TCRdb's listed CDR3 is given.

TCRbeta CDR3 regions were amplified from genomic DNA by means of the immunoSEQ Assay, a bias-controlled multiplex PCR. As for the authors' bioinformatics: Within the assay, amplification of reference gene primers was used to estimate how many nucleated cells each sample contained. To quantify the absolute abundance of each unique TCRbeta CDR3 rearrangement, sequence reads were collapsed and filtered. For each sample, productive Simpson clonality was calculated as the square root of Simpson's diversity index across productive rearrangements. Not all clones reach the TCRdb copy of this immuneACCESS table, which keeps in-frame sequences only. Checked studies attribute under half of the gap to unresolved V genes and leave the rest unexplained. V and J calls and clone size follow that table, whereas D and trimming were derived from the DNA. The sample table holds about 120,000 clones, of which around four fifths were seen once. 2% to 2.5% of the sample is held by the ten biggest clonotypes.

Each collaborating institution followed its own protocols to collect whole blood in K2EDTA tubes. For TCRbeta analysis, collaborator samples were shipped as frozen whole blood, as isolated PBMCs, or as DNA extracted from either sample type. What the work shows at the level of the full study, not this receptor alone: How much clinical and demographic metadata was included differed by source and by participant, and the metadata was provided uncurated.

The receptor's source is a man aged 30 to 45 with acute or convalescent COVID-19. The sequenced material came from peripheral blood. The V gene is TRBV4-3 and the J gene is TRBJ2-1; the table's D call, TRBD1, has no DNA check behind it. CDR3 loop: CASSQSVGTGTFF.